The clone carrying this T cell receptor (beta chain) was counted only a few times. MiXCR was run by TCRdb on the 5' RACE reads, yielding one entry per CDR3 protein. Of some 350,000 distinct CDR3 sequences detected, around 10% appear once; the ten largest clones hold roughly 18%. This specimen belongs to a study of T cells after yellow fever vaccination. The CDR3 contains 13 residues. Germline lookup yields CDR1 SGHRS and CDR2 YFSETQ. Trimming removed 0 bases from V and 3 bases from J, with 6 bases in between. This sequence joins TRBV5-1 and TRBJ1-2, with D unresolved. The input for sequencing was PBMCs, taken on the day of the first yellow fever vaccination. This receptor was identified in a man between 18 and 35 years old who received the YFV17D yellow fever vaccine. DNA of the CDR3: TGCGCCAGCAGCTTGGAAGGGTACTATGGCTACACCTTC. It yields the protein CASSLEGYYGYTF. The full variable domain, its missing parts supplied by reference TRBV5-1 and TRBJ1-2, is KAGVTQTPRYLIKTRGQQVTLSCSPISGHRSVSWYQQTPGQGLQFLFEYFSETQRNKGNFPGRFSGRQFSNSRSEMNVSTLELGDSALYLCASSLEGYYGYTFGSGTRLTVV.